These 25 T cell receptor beta chains came from one sample sequenced in a study of control samples from healthy donors and cancer patients. Repertoires were generated with immunoSEQ multiplex PCR, while TCRdb's copy carries only in-frame clones and drops some. Of approximately 140,000 clones listed, about 90% are singletons. Material: blood. The receptors derive from a man aged 18 to 30 in good health.

The rearrangement links TRBV6-5 to TRBJ2-5; no clear D gene. Germline V gene data show CDR1 as MNHEY and CDR2 as SVGAGI. The V end was cut by 6 bases, the J end by 1 base, with 9 bases between. The CDR3 covers 13 residues. As DNA, the CDR3 is TGTGCCAGCAGCTACAATGGCCAAGAGACCCAGTACTTC. Amino acid sequence: CASSYNGQETQYF.

This CDR3 is CASSPSGSVNTEAFF. The DNA for the CDR3 is TGTGCCAGCAGCCCCAGCGGAAGCGTGAACACTGAAGCTTTCTTT. The chain is built from TRBV11-3 and TRBJ1-1; unclear D gene. V was clipped by 5 bases and J by 0 bases, with 13 bases between them. Germline values: CDR1 SGHNT, CDR2 YENEEA. CDR3 length equals 15 residues.

The chain uses TRBV11-2 and TRBJ2-3; the D is unclear. Germline CDR1 reads SGHAT; CDR2 reads FQNNGV. V shed 1 base and J shed 2 bases, with 10 bases lying between them. CDR3 size: 15 residues. Here the CDR3 reads CASSLVTSSTDTQYF. The CDR3 DNA reads as TGTGCCAGCAGCTTAGTGACTTCTTCCACAGATACGCAGTATTTT.

Here the CDR3 DNA reads TGTGCCAGCAGCTCGGGCGATGGGACGCGCGATGAAGCTTTCTTT. Protein sequence: CASSSGDGTRDEAFF. The chain links TRBV9 to TRBJ1-1; D is perhaps TRBD1 (5 bases). Germline V gives CDR1 SGDLS, CDR2 YYNGEE. The CDR3 has 15 residues. Trimming took off 4 bases at V and 7 bases at J, with 20 bases between the two ends.

The rearrangement links TRBV2 to TRBJ1-1; possibly TRBD1 for D (5 bases). Germline V lookup: CDR1 SNHLY, CDR2 FYNNEI. The CDR3 spans 14 residues. V was trimmed by 8 bases and J by 1 base, leaving 14 bases between them. CDR3 in amino acids: CASRVRGTNTEAFF. DNA for the CDR3: TGTGCCAGCCGGGTTCGGGGGACGAACACTGAAGCTTTCTTT.

The gene calls are TRBV28 and TRBJ1-2; D perhaps matches TRBD1 (6 bases). Germline V lookup: CDR1 MDHEN, CDR2 SYDVKM. The CDR3 length is 15 residues. Deletions cut 6 bases from V and 6 bases from J, with 20 bases between. The CDR3 spells CASRSINDRYHGYTF. CDR3 in DNA: TGTGCCAGCAGATCAATAAATGACAGGTACCATGGCTACACCTTC.

The chain couples TRBV11-2 to TRBJ2-5, with TRBD1 matching 8 bases. The length of the CDR3 is 14 residues. Germline V gives CDR1 SGHAT, CDR2 FQNNGV. Germline trimming cut 6 bases from V and 1 base from J; bases unmatched to any gene: 4. CDR3 sequence (DNA): TGTGCCAGCAGTACTCAGGGGGCCCAAGAGACCCAGTACTTC. Translating it yields CASSTQGAQETQYF.

The chain has TRBV7-9 and TRBJ2-1; TRBD1 agrees at 8 bases. The CDR3 covers 14 residues. V trimming: 2 bases; J trimming: 5 bases; junction bases outside the gene matches: 2. Germline V gene data show CDR1 as SEHNR and CDR2 as FQNEAQ (reference sequence). In DNA form, the CDR3 reads TGTGCCAGCAGCTTACGGGGACAGGACAATGAGCAGTTCTTC. Amino acids: CASSLRGQDNEQFF.

J is TRBJ2-7 and V is TRBV5-1; a weak D match, TRBD1 (5 bases). The CDR3 covers 14 residues. Trimming cost V 4 bases and J 0 bases, with 11 bases left between them. Germline V gene lookup returns CDR1 SGHRS and CDR2 YFSETQ. CDR3 loop: CASSIQDSSYEQYF. The CDR3 DNA sequence: TGCGCCAGCAGCATTCAAGACAGCTCCTACGAGCAGTACTTC.

V gene TRBV5-1 combines with J gene TRBJ2-2; possibly TRBD1 for D (6 bases). The germline CDR1 and CDR2 sequences are SGHRS and YFSETQ. Trimming stripped 3 bases from V and 0 bases from J, with 6 bases between. The CDR3 length is 14 residues. DNA for the CDR3: TGCGCCAGCAGCTGGGACACGAACACCGGGGAGCTGTTTTTT. This gives the protein CASSWDTNTGELFF.

This sequence joins TRBV12-3 or TRBV12-4 and TRBJ1-2; D is unresolved. The CDR3 spans 13 residues. V lost 2 bases and J lost 8, with 12 bases in between. Here the CDR3 DNA reads TGTGCCAGCAGTTTATCACCCGCTTGGGGCTACACCTTC. Its translation is CASSLSPAWGYTF.

The chain carries TRBV5-6 and TRBJ2-3; D perhaps matches TRBD1 (5 bases). Germline loops: CDR1 SGHDT, CDR2 YYEEEE. The CDR3 consists of 15 residues. V was clipped by 1 base and J by 6 bases, with 15 bases between them. For the CDR3, the DNA is TGTGCCAGCAGCTTGAGCATGGGGCAGGGCGATACGCAGTATTTT. Its translation: CASSLSMGQGDTQYF.

The rearrangement links TRBV5-1 to TRBJ2-5; D may be TRBD2 (7 bases). The CDR3 sequence is 15 residues long. V gave up 4 bases and J gave up 0 bases, with 13 bases separating them. CDR1 and CDR2 (germline): SGHRS, YFSETQ. The CDR3 region has the DNA TGCGCCAGCAGCCCCTTCGGGGGGCACCAAGAGACCCAGTACTTC. Its protein is CASSPFGGHQETQYF.

This rearrangement joins TRBV7-9 to TRBJ2-2; D remains unclear. CDR3 size: 15 residues. The germline V and J ends were trimmed by 5 bases and 1 base, with 11 bases remaining between them. The germline V gene encodes CDR1 SEHNR and CDR2 FQNEAQ (reference sequence). The CDR3 DNA reads TGTGCCAGCAGCCGTAATCTGGGGAACACCGGGGAGCTGTTTTTT. As protein: CASSRNLGNTGELFF.

The chain joins TRBV28 to TRBJ1-4; 7 bases fit TRBD1. CDR3 size: 15 residues. Unmatched junction bases numbered 5, after V lost 2 bases and J lost 5 bases. Germline-derived CDR1 and CDR2 are MDHEN and SYDVKM. CDR3 loop: CASSLAQGGNEKLFF. In DNA, the CDR3 is TGTGCCAGCAGTTTAGCTCAGGGGGGGAATGAAAAACTGTTTTTT.

This clone showed up just once. The germline gene is not matched at one end of the junction; a read error may be the cause. This rearrangement joins TRBV6-5 to TRBJ1-1, with D possibly matching TRBD1 (6 bases). CDR1 MNHEY and CDR2 SVGAGI come from the germline V gene. The CDR3 runs to 11 residues. The chain's CDR3 is CASSLGQKVIF. CDR3 bases: TGTGCCAGCAGTTTGGGACAAAAGGTAATCTTT.

The chain has TRBV19 and TRBJ2-5; TRBD2 is a possible D gene (5 bases). CDR1 and CDR2 from the germline V gene are LNHDA and SQIVND (reference sequence). V gave up 4 bases and J gave up 2 bases, with 20 bases separating them. The CDR3 extends over 17 amino acids. The CDR3 is CASSTRRLKNTQETQYF. The CDR3 DNA is TGTGCCAGTAGTACGCGACGACTAAAGAATACTCAAGAGACCCAGTACTTC.

This chain connects TRBV5-6 to TRBJ1-3; D gene unclear. The ends were cut back, 4 bases at V and 4 bases at J, with 18 bases in the middle. This CDR3 has 16 residues. Germline V gene lookup returns CDR1 SGHDT and CDR2 YYEEEE. Here the CDR3 DNA reads TGTGCCAGCAGCCTCCTAGCCTCCGGACGCGGAAACACCATATATTTT. This gives the protein CASSLLASGRGNTIYF. Filled out from reference TRBV5-6 and TRBJ1-3, the complete variable domain reads DAGVTQSPTHLIKTRGQQVTLRCSPKSGHDTVSWYQQALGQGPQFIFQYYEEEERQRGNFPDRFSGHQFPNYSSELNVNALLLGDSALYLCASSLLASGRGNTIYFGEGSWLTVV.

The rearrangement uses TRBV7-9 and TRBJ2-7, with D perhaps TRBD2 (5 bases). The CDR3 is 13 amino acids. Germline V gives CDR1 SEHNR, CDR2 FQNEAQ (reference sequence). The V end was cut by 4 bases, the J end by 5 bases, with 12 bases between. The CDR3 region is CASSSAFGDEQYF. The CDR3, as DNA: TGTGCCAGCAGCTCCGCCTTCGGGGACGAGCAGTACTTC.

This chain uses TRBV5-1 with TRBJ2-3; D gene uncertain. Germline lookup yields CDR1 SGHRS and CDR2 YFSETQ. The CDR3 has 16 residues. The ends were cut back, 0 bases at V and 0 bases at J, with 11 bases in the middle. The CDR3: CASSLVGSKSTDTQYF. CDR3 DNA: TGCGCCAGCAGCTTGGTAGGTAGTAAGAGCACAGATACGCAGTATTTT.

This chain links TRBV3-1 (or the pseudogene TRBV3-2) with TRBJ1-3; 8 positions match TRBD1. CDR1 is LGHDT and CDR2 is YNNKEL in the germline V gene (reference sequence). This CDR3 is built from 19 residues. V dropped 3 bases and J dropped 2; count of bases not matched to a gene: 15. Here the CDR3 DNA reads TGTGCCAGCAGCCACCCCGGGGGTACAGGGGGGGTTGCTGGAAACACCATATATTTT. It codes for CASSHPGGTGGVAGNTIYF.

The chain carries TRBV24-1 and TRBJ2-1; perhaps TRBD2 as D (5 bases). The ends were cut back, 0 bases at V and 6 bases at J, with 11 bases in the middle. The germline gives CDR1 KGHDR, CDR2 SFDVKD. The CDR3 is 15 amino acids. CDR3 sequence reads: CATSDLLTKGNEQFF. The DNA of the CDR3 is TGTGCCACCAGTGATTTGCTGACTAAGGGCAATGAGCAGTTCTTC.

The J gene is TRBJ2-1, the V gene TRBV4-1; D is unclear. Trimming took off 4 bases at V and 1 base at J, with 14 bases between the two ends. The CDR3 is made up of 16 amino acids. Germline assignment: CDR1 MGHRA and CDR2 YSYEKL. The CDR3 loop reads CASSPGGVRSYNEQFF. Here the CDR3 DNA reads TGCGCCAGCAGCCCCGGCGGTGTACGTTCCTACAATGAGCAGTTCTTC.

This chain joins TRBV30 and TRBJ1-3; D call uncertain. The germline V and J ends were trimmed by 4 bases and 0 bases, with 13 bases remaining between them. Germline loops: CDR1 GTSNPN, CDR2 SVGIG (reference sequence). This CDR3 has 15 residues. The CDR3 DNA sequence: TGTGCCTGGAAGACCTCCCCCAGCTCTGGAAACACCATATATTTT. Residues: CAWKTSPSSGNTIYF.

The gene calls are TRBV18 and TRBJ2-7; 9 bases fit TRBD2. The V gene end was trimmed by 6 bases and the J gene end by 1 base; junction bases not matched to a gene: 4. The CDR3 totals 14 residues. Germline loops: CDR1 KGHSH, CDR2 LQKENI. This CDR3 reads CASSNSGGSYEQYF. The CDR3, as DNA: TGTGCCAGCTCCAATAGCGGGGGATCCTACGAGCAGTACTTC.